This TCR beta chain appears in the sequencing data of a study of cytomegalovirus exposure and HLA in healthy donors. Method: immunoSEQ multiplex PCR; TCRdb's copy keeps in-frame clones and lacks some. The sample yields roughly 68,000 clones, roughly 90% seen once. CDR1 and CDR2 from the germline V gene are SGDLS and YYNGEE. This CDR3 has 18 residues. V lost 0 bases to trimming and J lost 0 bases; unmatched junction nucleotides: 6. The TCR comes from a woman aged 18-29 years in good health and CMV-seronegative. The chain uses TRBV9 and TRBJ2-3; 11 nucleotides align to TRBD2. Sequencing was carried out using PBMCs. CDR3 sequence reads: CASSVAGGLAGSTDTQYF. The CDR3 region has the DNA TGTGCCAGCAGCGTAGCCGGCGGACTAGCGGGCAGCACAGATACGCAGTATTTT.